This TCR beta chain emerged from a study of CD4+ T cells in melanoma. Findings and caveats of the study: Neoantigen-specific CD4+ T cells in melanoma reportedly had diverse differentiation states.

A note on this clone: The antigen is undetermined.

Assay: immunoSEQ multiplex PCR; the TCRdb copy retains only in-frame clones and omits some. The sample yields about 140,000 clones, 85% to 95% seen once. The V gene lost 5 bases and the J gene lost 1 base, with 10 bases spanning the gap. The germline V gene has CDR1 KGHSH and CDR2 LQKENI. The CDR3 consists of 14 residues. The V gene is TRBV18, the J gene TRBJ2-3; D gene unclear. This TCR was recovered from a human donor with melanoma. This CDR3 is CASSEFSGTDTQYF. The CDR3 DNA reads TGTGCCAGCTCAGAATTTAGTGGCACAGATACGCAGTATTTT.